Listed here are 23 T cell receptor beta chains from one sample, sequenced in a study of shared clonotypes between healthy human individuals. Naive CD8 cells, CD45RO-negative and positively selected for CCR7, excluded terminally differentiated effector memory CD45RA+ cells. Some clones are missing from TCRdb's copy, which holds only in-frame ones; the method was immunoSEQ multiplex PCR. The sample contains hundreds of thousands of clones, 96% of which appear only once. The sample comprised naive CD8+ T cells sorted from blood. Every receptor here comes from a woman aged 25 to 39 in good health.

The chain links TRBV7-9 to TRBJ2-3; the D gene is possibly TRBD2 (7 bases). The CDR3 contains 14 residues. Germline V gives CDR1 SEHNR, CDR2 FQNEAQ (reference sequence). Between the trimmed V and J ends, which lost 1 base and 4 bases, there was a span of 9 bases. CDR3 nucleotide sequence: TGTGCCAGCAGCTTAGGCGGGGGCCCAGATACGCAGTATTTT. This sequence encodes CASSLGGGPDTQYF.

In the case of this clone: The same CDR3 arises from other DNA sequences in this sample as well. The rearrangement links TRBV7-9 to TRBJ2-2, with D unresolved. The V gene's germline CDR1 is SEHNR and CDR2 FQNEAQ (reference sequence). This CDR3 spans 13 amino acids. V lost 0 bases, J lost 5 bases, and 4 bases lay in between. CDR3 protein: CASSLALTGELFF. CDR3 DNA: TGTGCCAGCAGCTTAGCGCTTACCGGGGAGCTGTTTTTT.

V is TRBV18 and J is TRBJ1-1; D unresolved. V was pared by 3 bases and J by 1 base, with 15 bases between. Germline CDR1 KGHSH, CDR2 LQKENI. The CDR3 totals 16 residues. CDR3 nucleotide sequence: TGTGCCAGCTCACCGGCAACTGGACGGGGGAACACTGAAGCTTTCTTT. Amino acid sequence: CASSPATGRGNTEAFF.

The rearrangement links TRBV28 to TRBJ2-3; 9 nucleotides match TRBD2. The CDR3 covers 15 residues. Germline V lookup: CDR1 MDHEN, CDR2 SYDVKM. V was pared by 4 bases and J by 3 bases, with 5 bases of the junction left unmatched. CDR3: CASSSQREVTDTQYF. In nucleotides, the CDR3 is TGTGCCAGCAGTTCACAGCGGGAGGTAACAGATACGCAGTATTTT.

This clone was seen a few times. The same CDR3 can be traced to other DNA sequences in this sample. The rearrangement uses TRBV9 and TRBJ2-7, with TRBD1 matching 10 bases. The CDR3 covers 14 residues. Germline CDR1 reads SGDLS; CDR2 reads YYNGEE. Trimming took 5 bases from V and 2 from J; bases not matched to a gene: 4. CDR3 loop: CASSPGTGAYEQYF. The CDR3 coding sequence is TGTGCCAGCAGTCCCGGGACAGGGGCCTACGAGCAGTACTTC.

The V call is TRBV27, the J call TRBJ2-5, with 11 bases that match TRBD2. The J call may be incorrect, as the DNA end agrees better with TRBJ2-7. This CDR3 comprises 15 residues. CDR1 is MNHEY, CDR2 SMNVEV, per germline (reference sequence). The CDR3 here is CASSPLAGELFEQYF. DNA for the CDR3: TGTGCCAGCAGTCCACTAGCGGGAGAACTTTTCGAGCAGTACTTC.

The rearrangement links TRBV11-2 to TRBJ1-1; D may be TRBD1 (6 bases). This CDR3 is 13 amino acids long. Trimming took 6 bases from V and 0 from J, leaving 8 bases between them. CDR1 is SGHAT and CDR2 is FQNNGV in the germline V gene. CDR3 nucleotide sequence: TGTGCCAGCAGGGGGGCGATGAACACTGAAGCTTTCTTT. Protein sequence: CASRGAMNTEAFF.

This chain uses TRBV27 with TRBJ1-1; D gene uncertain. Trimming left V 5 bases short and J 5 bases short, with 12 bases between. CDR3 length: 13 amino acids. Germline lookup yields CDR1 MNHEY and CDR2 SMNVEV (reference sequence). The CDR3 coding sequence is TGTGCCAGCAGTATAAGGGTTTGGACTGAAGCTTTCTTT. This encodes CASSIRVWTEAFF.

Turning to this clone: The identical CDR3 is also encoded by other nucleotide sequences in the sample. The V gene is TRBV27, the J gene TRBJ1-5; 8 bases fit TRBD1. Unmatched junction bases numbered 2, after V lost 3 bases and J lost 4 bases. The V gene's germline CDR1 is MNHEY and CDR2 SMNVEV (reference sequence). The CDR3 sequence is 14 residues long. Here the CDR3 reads CASSFGQGNQPQHF. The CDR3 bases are TGTGCCAGCAGTTTCGGACAGGGAAATCAGCCCCAGCATTTT.

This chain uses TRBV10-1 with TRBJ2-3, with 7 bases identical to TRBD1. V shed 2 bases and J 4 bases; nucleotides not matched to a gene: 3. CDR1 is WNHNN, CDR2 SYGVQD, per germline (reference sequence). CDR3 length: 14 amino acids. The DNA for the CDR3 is TGCGCCAGCAGTGAGACAGGGGCTCCAGATACGCAGTATTTT. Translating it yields CASSETGAPDTQYF.

CDR3 residues: CASSLDRGLRNEQFF. The CDR3 nucleotides read TGTGCCAGCAGCTTGGACAGGGGGCTTCGGAATGAGCAGTTCTTC. V usage is TRBV7-8 and J usage is TRBJ2-1, with 11 bases that match TRBD1. Germline CDR1 reads SGHVS; CDR2 reads FQNEAQ. The CDR3 extends over 15 amino acids. V trimming: 3 bases; J trimming: 7 bases; junction bases outside the gene matches: 5.

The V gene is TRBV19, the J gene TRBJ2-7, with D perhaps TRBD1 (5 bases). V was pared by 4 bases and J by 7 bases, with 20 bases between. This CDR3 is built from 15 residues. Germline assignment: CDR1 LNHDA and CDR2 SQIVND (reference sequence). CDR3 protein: CASSKGQGSGWEQYF. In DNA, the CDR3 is TGTGCCAGTAGTAAGGGGCAGGGATCAGGATGGGAGCAGTACTTC.

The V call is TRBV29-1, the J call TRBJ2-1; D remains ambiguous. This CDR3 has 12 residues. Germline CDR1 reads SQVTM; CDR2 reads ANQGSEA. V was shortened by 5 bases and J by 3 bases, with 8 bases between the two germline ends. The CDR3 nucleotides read TGCAGCGTTCGTGGCGGCTACAATGAGCAGTTCTTC. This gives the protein CSVRGGYNEQFF.

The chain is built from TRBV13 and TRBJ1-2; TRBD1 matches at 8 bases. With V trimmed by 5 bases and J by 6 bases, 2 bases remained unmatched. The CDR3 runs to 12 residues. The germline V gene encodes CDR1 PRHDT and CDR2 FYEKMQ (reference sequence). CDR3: CASSLRGHGYTF. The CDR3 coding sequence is TGTGCCAGCAGCCTCAGGGGGCATGGCTACACCTTC.

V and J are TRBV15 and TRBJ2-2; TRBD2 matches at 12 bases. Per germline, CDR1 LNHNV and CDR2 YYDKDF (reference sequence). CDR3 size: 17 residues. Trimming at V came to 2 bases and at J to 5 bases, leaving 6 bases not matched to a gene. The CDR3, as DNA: TGTGCCACCAGCAGAAGTGGACTAGCGGGGACAACCGGGGAGCTGTTTTTT. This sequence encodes CATSRSGLAGTTGELFF.

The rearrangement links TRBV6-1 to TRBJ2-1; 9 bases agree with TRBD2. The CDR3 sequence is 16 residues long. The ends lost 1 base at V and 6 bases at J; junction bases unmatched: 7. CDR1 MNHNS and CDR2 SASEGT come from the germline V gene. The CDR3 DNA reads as TGTGCCAGCAGTGAAGATCCTAGCGGGACTTTCAATGAGCAGTTCTTC. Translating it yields CASSEDPSGTFNEQFF.

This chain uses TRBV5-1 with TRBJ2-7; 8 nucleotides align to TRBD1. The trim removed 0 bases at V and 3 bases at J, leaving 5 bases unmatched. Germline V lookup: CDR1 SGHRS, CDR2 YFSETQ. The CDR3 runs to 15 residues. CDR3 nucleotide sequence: TGCGCCAGCAGCTTGGCTCCTGGACAGGGCTACGAGCAGTACTTC. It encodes CASSLAPGQGYEQYF.

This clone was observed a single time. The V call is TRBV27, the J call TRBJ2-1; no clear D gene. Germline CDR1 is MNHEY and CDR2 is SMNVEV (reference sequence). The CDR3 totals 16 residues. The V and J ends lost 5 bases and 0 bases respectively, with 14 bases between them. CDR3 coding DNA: TGTGCCAGCAGTCCTTACACGGAACGCTCCTACAATGAGCAGTTCTTC. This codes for CASSPYTERSYNEQFF.

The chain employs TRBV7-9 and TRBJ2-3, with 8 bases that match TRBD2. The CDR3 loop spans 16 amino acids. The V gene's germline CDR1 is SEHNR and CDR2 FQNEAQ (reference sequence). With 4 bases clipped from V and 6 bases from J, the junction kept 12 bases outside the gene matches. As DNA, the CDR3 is TGTGCCAGCAGCTCTGCTAAGGGTAGCGGGACTGATACGCAGTATTTT. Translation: CASSSAKGSGTDTQYF.

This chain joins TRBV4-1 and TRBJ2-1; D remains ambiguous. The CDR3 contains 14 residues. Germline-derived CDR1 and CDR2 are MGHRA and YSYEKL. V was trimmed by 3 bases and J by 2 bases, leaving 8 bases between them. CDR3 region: CASSHLGPYNEQFF. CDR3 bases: TGCGCCAGCAGCCACCTTGGACCCTACAATGAGCAGTTCTTC.

DNA for the CDR3: TGTGCCACCAGCCAATACGGACAGTTGAACACTGAAGCTTTCTTT. It yields the protein CATSQYGQLNTEAFF. The rearrangement uses TRBV15 and TRBJ1-1, with D possibly TRBD1 on 6 matching bases. V was cut by 5 bases and J by 0 bases, with 13 bases left in between. CDR1 and CDR2 from the germline V gene are LNHNV and YYDKDF (reference sequence). The CDR3 covers 15 residues.

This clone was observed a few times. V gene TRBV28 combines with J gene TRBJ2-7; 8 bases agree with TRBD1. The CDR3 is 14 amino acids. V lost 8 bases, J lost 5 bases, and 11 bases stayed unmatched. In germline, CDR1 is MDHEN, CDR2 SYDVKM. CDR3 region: CASSGGQGANEQYF. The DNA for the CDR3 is TGTGCCAGCTCTGGGGGGCAGGGGGCCAACGAGCAGTACTTC.

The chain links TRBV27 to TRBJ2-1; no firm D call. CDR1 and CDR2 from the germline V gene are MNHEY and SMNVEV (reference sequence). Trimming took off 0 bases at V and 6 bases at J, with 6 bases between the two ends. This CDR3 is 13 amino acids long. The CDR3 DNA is TGTGCCAGCAGTTTATCTTTGACCAATGAGCAGTTCTTC. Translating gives CASSLSLTNEQFF.